This passage covers 29 T cell receptor beta chains from one sample sequenced in a study of CD4 T cells in relation to SARS-CoV-2 and coronaviruses. Before the COVID-19 pandemic, during about 2011-2019, CD4+ T cells were taken from unexposed donors. After about 10 days of culture, CD4+ T cells were isolated. For these TCRs, the target antigens are not known. Sequenced by immunoSEQ multiplex PCR; TCRdb stores in-frame clones only, minus some. The sample has about 19,000 clones; more than 60% are singletons. Sequencing used CD4+ T cells from PBMCs, cultured in vitro. The receptor source for this set is a human donor in good health.

This clone has just one count. The V gene is TRBV6-2 or TRBV6-3, the J gene TRBJ2-3, with D possibly matching TRBD1 (5 bases). There are 14 residues in the CDR3. V lost 0 bases and J 8 bases, leaving 12 bases between the germline ends. Germline-derived CDR1 and CDR2 are MNHEY and SVGEGT. CDR3 coding DNA: TGTGCCAGCAGTTACTCGGCTCCCCAGGGTACGCAGTATTTT. It encodes CASSYSAPQGTQYF.

This clone was picked up a small number of times. The V call is TRBV7-9, the J call TRBJ2-7, with 11 nucleotides matching TRBD2. The germline CDR1 and CDR2 sequences are SEHNR and FQNEAQ (reference sequence). The CDR3 covers 16 residues. The ends lost 5 bases at V and 7 bases at J; junction bases unmatched: 13. For the CDR3, the DNA is TGTGCCAGCAGCCTACTCACTAGCGGGAGTTCCGCAGAGCAGTACTTC. Amino acid sequence: CASSLLTSGSSAEQYF.

This chain links TRBV5-6 with TRBJ1-2; the D gene is possibly TRBD1 (5 bases). The CDR3 is 13 amino acids. V dropped 1 base and J dropped 6 bases, with 10 bases sitting between them. Germline CDR1 SGHDT, CDR2 YYEEEE. This CDR3 reads CASSLPRGHGYTF. The CDR3 DNA is TGTGCCAGCAGCTTGCCAAGGGGCCATGGCTACACCTTC.

V and J are TRBV30 and TRBJ2-6; no reliable D call. The CDR3 has 15 residues. The V gene's germline CDR1 is GTSNPN and CDR2 SVGIG (reference sequence). Trimming removed 3 bases at V and 4 bases at J, with 13 bases between. For the CDR3, the DNA is TGTGCCTGGAGCAGCTATTACTCCGGGGCCAACGTCCTGACTTTC. Its protein product is CAWSSYYSGANVLTF.

A word on this clone: Other DNA variants within this sample encode the same CDR3. J is TRBJ2-5 and V is TRBV4-3, with D possibly matching TRBD1 (6 bases). CDR3 length: 15 residues. V shed 1 base and J shed 5 bases, with 14 bases lying between them. Germline lookup yields CDR1 LGHNA and CDR2 YSLEER. The CDR3 reads CASSQGGQGLETQYF. The CDR3 DNA reads as TGCGCCAGCAGCCAAGGAGGCCAGGGGTTGGAGACCCAGTACTTC.

V is TRBV21-1 and J is TRBJ2-7. TRBV21-1 is shown as a pseudogene. The CDR3 has 16 residues. The CDR3 region is CASSRPGASPSYEQYF. Here the CDR3 DNA reads TGTGCCAGCAGCCGCCCTGGCGCCAGCCCCTCCTACGAGCAGTACTTC.

This clone was counted a few times. The chain carries TRBV11-3 and TRBJ2-1; 9 positions match TRBD2. The germline CDR1 and CDR2 sequences are SGHNT and YENEEA. The length of the CDR3 is 16 residues. The J segment lost 4 bases and the V segment lost 5 bases, leaving 9 bases of the junction unmatched. The CDR3 region has the DNA TGTGCCAGCAGCCGTGGCGGGAGGGCCCCGTACAATGAGCAGTTCTTC. This gives the protein CASSRGGRAPYNEQFF.

This clone was found a few times. The chain couples TRBV7-2 to TRBJ1-1; no definite D call. The V gene's germline CDR1 is SGHTA and CDR2 FQGNSA. V shed 5 bases and J shed 5 bases, with 18 bases lying between them. The CDR3 runs to 15 residues. The CDR3 nucleotides are TGTGCCAGCAGCCCACGAGACTACCGTGGGACTGAAGCTTTCTTT. This encodes CASSPRDYRGTEAFF.

The gene calls are TRBV25-1 and TRBJ2-7; possibly TRBD2 for D (6 bases). Trimming took off 7 bases at V and 2 bases at J, with 12 bases between the two ends. Germline V gene sequence: CDR1 MGHDK, CDR2 SYGVNS. CDR3 length: 13 amino acids. The DNA of the CDR3 is TGTGCCAGCACAGCGGGCAGGCCCTACGAGCAGTACTTC. Translating gives CASTAGRPYEQYF.

The chain combines TRBV19 with TRBJ1-2, with unresolved D. The germline CDR1 and CDR2 sequences are LNHDA and SQIVND (reference sequence). V shed 4 bases and J shed 3 bases, with 6 bases lying between them. The CDR3 contains 12 residues. CDR3 residues: CASSTPDYGYTF. The CDR3 DNA sequence: TGTGCCAGTAGTACCCCTGACTATGGCTACACCTTC.

The chain has TRBV2 and TRBJ1-2, with no clear D. This CDR3 region has 11 residues. The V end lost 7 bases, the J end lost 8 bases, and 11 bases lay between the germline ends. Per the germline V gene, CDR1 is SNHLY and CDR2 is FYNNEI. The CDR3 reads CASTSGRGYTF. The CDR3 region has the DNA TGTGCCAGCACCTCCGGGAGGGGCTACACCTTC.

The chain links TRBV18 to TRBJ1-1; D is undetermined. The CDR3 sequence is 13 residues long. V was cut by 3 bases and J by 6 bases, with 11 bases left in between. CDR1 KGHSH and CDR2 LQKENI come from the germline V gene. CDR3 nucleotide sequence: TGTGCCAGCTCACCTCCCCGAGGAGCTGAAGCTTTCTTT. It specifies CASSPPRGAEAFF. Using reference TRBV18 and TRBJ1-1 for the parts outside the CDR3, the full variable domain is NAGVMQNPRHLVRRRGQEARLRCSPMKGHSHVYWYRQLPEEGLKFMVYLQKENIIDESGMPKERFSAEFPKEGPSILRIQQVVRGDSAAYFCASSPPRGAEAFFGQGTRLTVV.

The chain is built from TRBV2 and TRBJ2-3; TRBD2 matches 7 bases. CDR3 length: 14 amino acids. V was pared by 3 bases and J by 3 bases, with 3 bases of the junction left unmatched. CDR1 and CDR2 (germline): SNHLY, FYNNEI. DNA of the CDR3: TGTGCCAGCAGTGATGTACTAGCGACAGATACGCAGTATTTT. Its protein is CASSDVLATDTQYF.

Only a few counts were recorded for this clone. The J gene is TRBJ1-5, the V gene TRBV4-1; D may be TRBD1 (6 bases). CDR1 is MGHRA, CDR2 YSYEKL, per germline. Trimming cost V 0 bases and J 2 bases, with 11 bases left between them. The CDR3 contains 16 residues. This chain's CDR3 is CASSQEGGPRNQPQHF. Written as DNA, the CDR3 is TGCGCCAGCAGCCAAGAAGGGGGACCCCGCAATCAGCCCCAGCATTTT.

V and J are TRBV18 and TRBJ2-3, with unresolved D. CDR1 KGHSH and CDR2 LQKENI come from the germline V gene. Trimming shortened V by 2 bases and J by 3 bases, and 3 bases separated the two germline ends. This CDR3 contains 12 residues. In DNA form, the CDR3 reads TGTGCCAGCTCACCATATACAGATACGCAGTATTTT. This codes for CASSPYTDTQYF.

This clone showed up just a few times. This sequence joins TRBV28 and TRBJ1-1; no clear D gene. This CDR3 is 13 amino acids long. Germline V gene sequence: CDR1 MDHEN, CDR2 SYDVKM. V gave up 5 bases and J gave up 2 bases, with 9 bases separating them. CDR3 coding DNA: TGTGCCAGCAGTCTTCCGCGAAACACTGAAGCTTTCTTT. It yields the protein CASSLPRNTEAFF.

The chain carries TRBV19 and TRBJ1-2; the D gene is possibly TRBD1 (5 bases). The CDR3 contains 14 residues. With 6 bases removed from V and 5 bases from J, the gap between germline ends came to 16 bases. Germline-derived CDR1 and CDR2 are LNHDA and SQIVND (reference sequence). This chain's CDR3 is CASRRSGDLYGYTF. DNA of the CDR3: TGTGCCAGTAGACGATCTGGGGACTTATATGGCTACACCTTC.

The chain combines TRBV7-6 with TRBJ1-1; weak D call: TRBD1 (6 bases). The V gene's germline CDR1 is SGHVS and CDR2 FNYEAQ. The CDR3 spans 16 residues. V was clipped by 2 bases and J by 2 bases, with 15 bases between them. CDR3 nucleotide sequence: TGTGCCAGCAGCTTACCACCCCGGGACAAAAACACTGAAGCTTTCTTT. It translates to CASSLPPRDKNTEAFF.

V and J are TRBV3-1 (or the pseudogene TRBV3-2) and TRBJ2-3; D gene ambiguous. Germline CDR1 LGHDT, CDR2 YNNKEL (reference sequence). This CDR3 spans 13 amino acids. V lost 2 bases, J lost 1 base, and 4 bases lay in between. The CDR3 reads CASSQLGTDTQYF. CDR3 bases: TGTGCCAGCAGCCAACTGGGCACAGATACGCAGTATTTT.

V and J are TRBV4-1 and TRBJ2-7; 9 nucleotides agree with TRBD1. Germline V gives CDR1 MGHRA, CDR2 YSYEKL. The CDR3 runs 15 residues. V dropped 3 bases and J dropped 6; count of bases not matched to a gene: 9. The CDR3 nucleotides are TGCGCCAGCAGCCACCCGACAGGGGGTATCGCCGAGCAGTACTTC. Translating gives CASSHPTGGIAEQYF.

V gene TRBV5-4 combines with J gene TRBJ1-4, with D hard to call. V lost 6 bases and J 0 bases, leaving 9 bases between the germline ends. Germline V gene sequence: CDR1 SGHNT, CDR2 YYREEE (reference sequence). The CDR3 is made up of 14 amino acids. CDR3 amino acids: CASTTEATNEKLFF. In DNA form, the CDR3 reads TGTGCCAGCACCACGGAAGCAACTAATGAAAAACTGTTTTTT.

V gene TRBV21-1 combines with J gene TRBJ2-1; no check of the table's D call, TRBD1, against the DNA was made. TRBV21-1 is a documented pseudogene. CDR3 length equals 15 residues. The CDR3 loop is CASSSDRGPRNEQFF. The DNA of the CDR3 is TGTGCCAGCAGCAGCGACAGGGGGCCGCGGAATGAGCAGTTCTTC.

A few counts support this clone. The gene calls are TRBV5-1 and TRBJ2-5; 8 nucleotides align to TRBD1. The CDR3 covers 14 residues. Germline assignment: CDR1 SGHRS and CDR2 YFSETQ. V gave up 5 bases and J gave up 5 bases; unmatched junction bases: 8. The CDR3 loop reads CASREQGAEETQYF. The CDR3 coding sequence is TGCGCCAGCAGAGAGCAGGGGGCAGAGGAGACCCAGTACTTC.

This clone has just one count. The genes are TRBV9 and TRBJ2-1; no firm D call. The V gene's germline CDR1 is SGDLS and CDR2 YYNGEE. The CDR3 runs 15 residues. With 0 bases removed from V and 9 bases from J, the gap between germline ends came to 16 bases. This CDR3 reads CASSVATESHREQFF. The CDR3 DNA sequence: TGTGCCAGCAGCGTAGCTACTGAGTCCCACCGTGAGCAGTTCTTC.

The genes are TRBV6-5 and TRBJ2-1; D is possibly TRBD2 (5 bases). The CDR3 runs to 15 residues. V dropped 5 bases and J dropped 3 bases, with 14 bases sitting between them. Germline loops: CDR1 MNHEY, CDR2 SVGAGI. This CDR3 is CASSQDFPRYNEQFF. CDR3 nucleotide sequence: TGTGCCAGCAGTCAGGACTTTCCCCGCTACAATGAGCAGTTCTTC.

The chain couples TRBV10-1 to TRBJ1-1; the D is unclear. The CDR3 is made up of 14 amino acids. Germline V gene data show CDR1 as WNHNN and CDR2 as SYGVQD (reference sequence). The V end lost 3 bases, the J end lost 1 base, and 9 bases lay between the germline ends. The CDR3 DNA sequence: TGCGCCAGCAGTGATCAGAGAGGGAACACTGAAGCTTTCTTT. Protein product: CASSDQRGNTEAFF.

This clone was picked up one time. This sequence joins TRBV7-2 and TRBJ1-2, with a tentative D call TRBD1 (6 bases). This CDR3 spans 14 amino acids. Germline CDR1 is SGHTA and CDR2 is FQGNSA. Trimming left V 3 bases short and J 8 bases short, with 16 bases between. The CDR3 loop reads CASSFPPGQGGYTF. The CDR3, as DNA: TGTGCCAGCAGCTTCCCGCCGGGACAAGGAGGCTACACCTTC.

The V and J genes are TRBV18 and TRBJ2-7; D remains ambiguous. The CDR3 covers 14 residues. The V gene's germline CDR1 is KGHSH and CDR2 LQKENI. The V gene lost 0 bases and the J gene lost 5 bases, with 11 bases spanning the gap. CDR3 sequence (DNA): TGTGCCAGCTCACCACCGAACCTGGCGGACGAGCAGTACTTC. This sequence encodes CASSPPNLADEQYF.

The V and J genes are TRBV11-2 and TRBJ2-1, with D unclear. The CDR3 has 17 amino acids. The germline V gene has CDR1 SGHAT and CDR2 FQNNGV. Trimming cost V 5 bases and J 0 bases, with 17 bases left between them. CDR3 nucleotides: TGTGCCAGCAGCGCCCGACTTGCCCTCAGCTCCTACAATGAGCAGTTCTTC. It codes for CASSARLALSSYNEQFF.